The 22 T cell receptor beta chains given below trace back to one sample, sequenced in a study of early stage breast cancer tumors. Libraries were prepared by immunoSEQ multiplex PCR; TCRdb keeps only in-frame clonotypes and omits some of them. The sample has roughly 40,000 clones; 70% to 80% are singletons. The sequenced sample consisted of blood. The source of these receptors is a person between 50 and 60 years old with breast cancer.

This CDR3 is CASSLYADSSYEQYF. DNA of the CDR3: TGCGCCAGCAGCTTGTATGCGGACAGCTCCTACGAGCAGTACTTC. V is TRBV5-1 and J is TRBJ2-7; tentatively, D is TRBD1 (6 bases). With 1 base removed from V and 0 bases from J, the gap between germline ends came to 11 bases. The CDR3 is made up of 15 amino acids. Germline V gives CDR1 SGHRS, CDR2 YFSETQ. Full variable domain (missing parts from reference TRBV5-1 and TRBJ2-7): KAGVTQTPRYLIKTRGQQVTLSCSPISGHRSVSWYQQTPGQGLQFLFEYFSETQRNKGNFPGRFSGRQFSNSRSEMNVSTLELGDSALYLCASSLYADSSYEQYFGPGTRLTVT.

The V gene is TRBV7-9, the J gene TRBJ1-2, with D possibly TRBD1 on 6 matching bases. The V end was cut by 5 bases, the J end by 0 bases, with 19 bases between. The CDR3 totals 17 residues. Germline CDR1 SEHNR, CDR2 FQNEAQ (reference sequence). The CDR3 here is CASSTGFQRPSNYGYTF. The CDR3 DNA sequence: TGTGCCAGCAGCACAGGGTTCCAAAGGCCTTCTAACTATGGCTACACCTTC.

The chain carries TRBV9 and TRBJ1-4; 7 positions match TRBD1. This CDR3 is 15 amino acids long. J was trimmed by 1 base and V by 3 bases; bases with no gene match: 3. The germline gives CDR1 SGDLS, CDR2 YYNGEE. The CDR3 bases are TGTGCCAGCAGCGCGGGGGACAGAACTAATGAAAAACTGTTTTTT. Amino acids: CASSAGDRTNEKLFF. Complete variable domain (other parts from reference TRBV9 and TRBJ1-4): DSGVTQTPKHLITATGQRVTLRCSPRSGDLSVYWYQQSLDQGLQFLIQYYNGEERAKGNILERFSAQQFPDLHSELNLSSLELGDSALYFCASSAGDRTNEKLFFGSGTQLSVL.

The chain is built from TRBV13 and TRBJ2-2; D call uncertain. Germline-derived CDR1 and CDR2 are PRHDT and FYEKMQ (reference sequence). CDR3 size: 15 residues. With 5 bases removed from V and 8 bases from J, the gap between germline ends came to 18 bases. The CDR3 loop reads CASSAGWPLLGELFF. In nucleotides, the CDR3 is TGTGCCAGCAGCGCAGGATGGCCTTTGTTGGGGGAGCTGTTTTTT.

This chain connects TRBV2 to TRBJ2-1, with 10 bases fitting TRBD2. This CDR3 is built from 15 residues. CDR1 is SNHLY, CDR2 FYNNEI, per germline. The trim removed 3 bases at V and 8 bases at J, leaving 7 bases unmatched. As DNA, the CDR3 is TGTGCCAGCAGTGATGAAGCGGGAGGGGAGTATGAGCAGTTCTTC. Protein sequence: CASSDEAGGEYEQFF.

The gene calls are TRBV30 and TRBJ2-5; no clear D. Germline V gene sequence: CDR1 GTSNPN, CDR2 SVGIG (reference sequence). The CDR3 has 15 amino acids. V dropped 1 base and J dropped 0 bases, with 12 bases sitting between them. The CDR3 sequence is CAWSAPAAYQETQYF. In nucleotides, the CDR3 is TGTGCCTGGAGTGCCCCCGCGGCCTACCAAGAGACCCAGTACTTC.

The rearrangement uses TRBV14 and TRBJ2-3, with D tentatively TRBD1 (6 bases). V shed 3 bases and J shed 4 bases, with 20 bases lying between them. There are 17 residues in the CDR3. Germline CDR1 and CDR2: SGHDN and FVKESK. CDR3 coding DNA: TGTGCCAGCAGCCAGCTACAGGGTTATAGCACACCAGATACGCAGTATTTT. The encoded protein is CASSQLQGYSTPDTQYF.

V and J are TRBV19 and TRBJ1-2; 7 nucleotides line up with TRBD1. The CDR3 totals 13 residues. Germline V gene sequence: CDR1 LNHDA, CDR2 SQIVND (reference sequence). Germline trimming cut 9 bases from V and 7 bases from J; bases unmatched to any gene: 11. CDR3 loop: CASLPGGIGGYTF. DNA of the CDR3: TGTGCCAGCCTTCCAGGGGGGATTGGTGGCTACACCTTC.

The chain uses TRBV12-5 and TRBJ1-1; D unclear. The CDR3 consists of 14 residues. Germline CDR1 and CDR2: LGHNT and FRNRAP. Trimming took 5 bases from V and 7 from J, leaving 17 bases between them. CDR3 sequence: CASGPGPGPNEAFF. CDR3 DNA sequence: TGTGCTAGTGGTCCCGGCCCAGGTCCGAATGAAGCTTTCTTT.

This chain uses TRBV7-8 with TRBJ2-3; tentative D call: TRBD2 (6 bases). The CDR3 sequence is 12 residues long. V was cut by 7 bases and J by 6 bases, with 11 bases left in between. Germline CDR1 reads SGHVS; CDR2 reads FQNEAQ. In DNA, the CDR3 is TGTGCCAGCACTCCCCGGGGGGATACGCAGTATTTT. Its protein product is CASTPRGDTQYF.

Written as DNA, the CDR3 is TGTGCCAGCACCCTTGAGTACAATGAGCAGTTCTTC. Amino acid sequence: CASTLEYNEQFF. The chain uses TRBV7-8 and TRBJ2-1; D is undetermined. The CDR3 sequence is 12 residues long. Per the germline V gene, CDR1 is SGHVS and CDR2 is FQNEAQ. V lost 7 bases and J lost 4, with 8 bases in between.

The chain couples TRBV9 to TRBJ2-2; TRBD2 might be the D (5 bases). Trimming removed 0 bases from V and 8 bases from J, with 11 bases in between. The CDR3 has 14 residues. The germline gives CDR1 SGDLS, CDR2 YYNGEE. This chain's CDR3 is CASSVGRGEGELFF. The CDR3 DNA sequence: TGTGCCAGCAGCGTAGGTCGGGGTGAGGGGGAGCTGTTTTTT.

The V call is TRBV2, the J call TRBJ2-1; 10 bases match TRBD2. V shed 4 bases, J shed 6 bases, and the junction held 6 bases outside the gene matches. The CDR3 length is 15 residues. Germline CDR1 SNHLY, CDR2 FYNNEI. CDR3 amino acids: CASSASGSLGNEQFF. The CDR3, as DNA: TGTGCCAGCAGTGCTAGCGGGAGTCTCGGCAATGAGCAGTTCTTC.

This chain connects TRBV5-1 to TRBJ1-1; D remains unclear. V was trimmed by 0 bases and J by 3 bases, leaving 9 bases between them. This CDR3 has 14 amino acids. CDR1 and CDR2 from the germline V gene are SGHRS and YFSETQ. The CDR3 DNA is TGCGCCAGCAGCTTGGACAGCATAGACACTGAAGCTTTCTTT. Protein: CASSLDSIDTEAFF.

The CDR3 region has the DNA TGTGCCCCGGGACAGGGGCAATTCTATGGCTACACCTTC. Its translation: CAPGQGQFYGYTF. The chain employs TRBV21-1 and TRBJ1-2; the tabulated D call, TRBD1, remains unverified against the DNA. TRBV21-1 is designated a pseudogene. This CDR3 spans 13 amino acids.

This chain links TRBV7-9 with TRBJ2-7, with TRBD1 as a possible D gene (6 bases). Between the trimmed V and J ends, which lost 5 bases and 3 bases, there was a span of 11 bases. The CDR3 has 13 amino acids. CDR1 is SEHNR and CDR2 is FQNEAQ in the germline V gene (reference sequence). CDR3 loop: CASSPGQLYEQYF. Here the CDR3 DNA reads TGTGCCAGCAGCCCAGGACAGCTCTACGAGCAGTACTTC.

V is TRBV4-2 and J is TRBJ2-5; D might be TRBD1 (5 bases). This CDR3 is 14 amino acids long. Germline-derived CDR1 and CDR2 are LGHNA and YNFKEQ. V was trimmed by 0 bases and J by 5 bases, leaving 10 bases between them. The CDR3 reads CASSQEDIHETQYF. In nucleotides, the CDR3 is TGTGCCAGCAGCCAAGAGGACATTCACGAGACCCAGTACTTC.

This sequence joins TRBV19 and TRBJ2-5, with a tentative D call TRBD2 (6 bases). Germline assignment: CDR1 LNHDA and CDR2 SQIVND (reference sequence). Trimming stripped 3 bases from V and 5 bases from J, with 13 bases between. CDR3 length: 14 amino acids. The CDR3 here is CASSMTIRGETQYF. CDR3 coding DNA: TGTGCCAGTAGTATGACTATACGGGGGGAGACCCAGTACTTC.

The V call is TRBV19, the J call TRBJ1-5; unclear D gene. Germline values: CDR1 LNHDA, CDR2 SQIVND (reference sequence). Trimming removed 3 bases from V and 1 base from J, with 4 bases in between. The CDR3 totals 13 residues. The CDR3 coding sequence is TGTGCCAGTAGTATTTCGAGCAATCAGCCCCAGCATTTT. It yields the protein CASSISSNQPQHF.

The DNA of the CDR3 is TGTGCCAGTAGTATGTCGGTAGGGGACTATGGCTACACCTTC. Translation: CASSMSVGDYGYTF. This chain connects TRBV19 to TRBJ1-2; D perhaps matches TRBD1 (5 bases). From germline, CDR1 is LNHDA and CDR2 SQIVND (reference sequence). The CDR3 has 14 amino acids. V was cut by 3 bases and J by 3 bases, with 11 bases left in between.

DNA of the CDR3: TGTGCCAGCAGCTTGGCCGTCCAGGGGGCCGGGGAGCTGTTTTTT. Translated, it gives CASSLAVQGAGELFF. The chain carries TRBV5-4 and TRBJ2-2; TRBD1 matches 7 bases. The CDR3 contains 15 residues. CDR1 is SGHNT and CDR2 is YYREEE in the germline V gene (reference sequence). V dropped 0 bases and J dropped 6; count of bases not matched to a gene: 5.

The chain is built from TRBV11-3 and TRBJ1-2, with D possibly being TRBD1 (6 bases). The CDR3 runs to 12 residues. V was trimmed by 4 bases and J by 8 bases, leaving 11 bases between them. Germline CDR1 reads SGHNT; CDR2 reads YENEEA. The CDR3 reads CASSSSDRGYTF. The CDR3 DNA reads as TGTGCCAGCAGCTCCTCCGACAGGGGCTACACCTTC.